The 31 T cell receptor beta chains listed next were all sequenced from one sample in a study of T cell responses to AZD1222 COVID-19 vaccine listed by TCRdb under 2021. The method was the immunoSEQ multiplex PCR assay. This is the immuneACCESS table as TCRdb keeps it, with only in-frame sequences that have V and J called. A part of the clones is gone; compared with another copy, unresolved V genes explain less than half, and the rest is unexplained. For this sample the table gives more than 100,000 clones, of which over 75% were detected only once. Of the sample, about 6% falls within the top ten clones. In the paper's terms, the time point label means: baseline before first vaccination. The specimen was peripheral blood, collected on day 0 of AZD1222 vaccination. Every receptor here comes from an adult in good health.

The J gene is TRBJ1-4, the V gene TRBV5-4, with no clear D. The length of the CDR3 is 16 residues. From germline, CDR1 is SGHNT and CDR2 YYREEE (reference sequence). Trimming cost V 0 bases and J 8 bases, with 17 bases left between them. Here the CDR3 reads CASSLGGPKRQEKLFF. CDR3 DNA: TGTGCCAGCAGCTTGGGAGGGCCAAAACGTCAAGAAAAACTGTTTTTT.

This clone showed up just once. The V and J genes are TRBV27 and TRBJ1-4; no definite D call. Trimming shortened V by 6 bases and J by 5 bases, and 10 bases separated the two germline ends. Germline CDR1 reads MNHEY; CDR2 reads SMNVEV (reference sequence). The CDR3 length is 13 residues. The CDR3 region is CASRGFTNEKLFF. The CDR3 DNA reads as TGTGCCAGCAGAGGGTTTACCAATGAAAAACTGTTTTTT.

The chain links TRBV6-6 to TRBJ2-5, with D uncertain. Germline V gives CDR1 MNHNY, CDR2 SVGAGI (reference sequence). The V and J ends lost 7 bases and 5 bases respectively, with 14 bases between them. CDR3 size: 13 residues. The CDR3 sequence: CASTYPSEETQYF. DNA of the CDR3: TGTGCCAGCACCTACCCCTCGGAGGAGACCCAGTACTTC.

This chain links TRBV6-4 with TRBJ2-3; D is uncertain. There are 14 residues in the CDR3. Trimming pared 3 bases from V and 2 bases from J, leaving 9 bases between. CDR1 is MRHNA, CDR2 SNTAGT, per germline. Here the CDR3 reads CASSEQGPTDTQYF. In DNA, the CDR3 is TGTGCCAGCAGTGAACAAGGGCCCACAGATACGCAGTATTTT.

This chain links TRBV14 with TRBJ2-7, with 8 bases fitting TRBD2. The J segment lost 5 bases and the V segment lost 4 bases, leaving 1 base of the junction unmatched. The CDR3 consists of 12 residues. Germline assignment: CDR1 SGHDN and CDR2 FVKESK. The DNA for the CDR3 is TGTGCCAGCAGCCCGCGGGGGGACGAGCAGTACTTC. This codes for CASSPRGDEQYF. Full variable domain (remainder filled in from reference TRBV14 and TRBJ2-7): EAGVTQFPSHSVIEKGQTVTLRCDPISGHDNLYWYRRVMGKEIKFLLHFVKESKQDESGMPNNRFLAERTGGTYSTLKVQPAELEDSGVYFCASSPRGDEQYFGPGTRLTVT.

The chain has TRBV27 and TRBJ1-1; tentative D call: TRBD1 (5 bases). Germline V gene sequence: CDR1 MNHEY, CDR2 SMNVEV (reference sequence). The CDR3 has 15 amino acids. The V gene lost 5 bases and the J gene lost 1 base, with 14 bases spanning the gap. CDR3 region: CASSPQGTSNTEAFF. As DNA, the CDR3 is TGTGCCAGCAGTCCCCAGGGTACTTCGAACACTGAAGCTTTCTTT.

This clone was seen only a few times. The chain has TRBV19 and TRBJ1-1, with 7 bases that match TRBD1. The junction had 20 bases not matched to a gene; V was cut back by 10 bases and J by 3 bases. There are 17 residues in the CDR3. Germline-derived CDR1 and CDR2 are LNHDA and SQIVND (reference sequence). CDR3 bases: TGTGCCACCACCTCCCGGACAGGTTGGTATAAGGACACTGAAGCTTTCTTT. This sequence encodes CATTSRTGWYKDTEAFF.

The chain employs TRBV23-1 and TRBJ1-6, with D perhaps matching TRBD1 (5 bases). TRBV23-1 is an ORF, with its function uncertain. This CDR3 spans 13 amino acids. Trimming shortened V by 3 bases and J by 13 bases, and 13 bases separated the two germline ends. The CDR3 reads CASSQPGIRPLHF. The CDR3 region has the DNA TGCGCCAGCAGTCAGCCAGGGATAAGGCCCCTCCACTTT.

The chain links TRBV29-1 to TRBJ2-5; 7 bases line up with TRBD2. V gave up 6 bases and J gave up 4 bases; unmatched junction bases: 11. This CDR3 comprises 14 residues. The germline V gene has CDR1 SQVTM and CDR2 ANQGSEA. The CDR3 protein is CSVPAWSGVETQYF. DNA of the CDR3: TGCAGCGTCCCCGCATGGAGCGGGGTAGAGACCCAGTACTTC. The full variable domain, rest sourced from reference TRBV29-1 and TRBJ2-5, is SAVISQKPSRDICQRGTSLTIQCQVDSQVTMMFWYRQQPGQSLTLIATANQGSEATYESGFVIDKFPISRPNLTFSTLTVSNMSPEDSSIYLCSVPAWSGVETQYFGPGTRLLVL.

J is TRBJ1-5 and V is TRBV30; 8 bases fit TRBD1. The CDR3 loop spans 15 amino acids. Germline CDR1 and CDR2: GTSNPN and SVGIG (reference sequence). The ends lost 0 bases at V and 2 bases at J; junction bases unmatched: 3. The CDR3, as DNA: TGTGCCTGGAGTGTACAGGGGGAGGGCAATCAGCCCCAGCATTTT. This translates into CAWSVQGEGNQPQHF.

V is TRBV5-1 and J is TRBJ2-1; 10 bases map to TRBD2. CDR1 and CDR2 (germline): SGHRS, YFSETQ. CDR3 length: 15 amino acids. V lost 4 bases, J lost 7 bases, and 8 bases stayed unmatched. CDR3 sequence: CASSVGLAAANEQFF. CDR3 in DNA: TGCGCCAGCAGCGTAGGACTAGCGGCCGCGAATGAGCAGTTCTTC. The entire variable domain, with the rest obtained from reference TRBV5-1 and TRBJ2-1, is as follows: KAGVTQTPRYLIKTRGQQVTLSCSPISGHRSVSWYQQTPGQGLQFLFEYFSETQRNKGNFPGRFSGRQFSNSRSEMNVSTLELGDSALYLCASSVGLAAANEQFFGPGTRLTVL.

V and J are TRBV19 and TRBJ2-1; D might be TRBD1 (5 bases). CDR3 length equals 17 residues. The germline CDR1 and CDR2 sequences are LNHDA and SQIVND (reference sequence). Between the trimmed V and J ends, which lost 4 bases and 0 bases, there was a span of 16 bases. CDR3 region: CASSRNPQGASYNEQFF. The CDR3 region has the DNA TGTGCCAGTAGTAGAAACCCGCAGGGTGCCTCCTACAATGAGCAGTTCTTC. Full variable domain (outside the CDR3, taken from reference TRBV19 and TRBJ2-1): DGGITQSPKYLFRKEGQNVTLSCEQNLNHDAMYWYRQDPGQGLRLIYYSQIVNDFQKGDIAEGYSVSREKKESFPLTVTSAQKNPTAFYLCASSRNPQGASYNEQFFGPGTRLTVL.

For this clone: A junction boundary mismatches the germline segment, possibly from a read error. This chain connects TRBV9 to TRBJ2-5, with TRBD2 matching 8 bases. The length of the CDR3 is 15 residues. Germline CDR1 reads SGDLS; CDR2 reads YYNGEE. The CDR3 DNA reads TGTGCCAGCAGCGCCGGGACTAGATCGCCCGAAGACCAAAACTTC. Its translation is CASSAGTRSPEDQNF.

V is TRBV15 and J is TRBJ2-1, with 9 positions matching TRBD1. CDR1 and CDR2 from the germline V gene are LNHNV and YYDKDF (reference sequence). CDR3 length: 17 residues. V lost 2 bases and J lost 8; bases outside the gene matches: 13. CDR3 bases: TGTGCCACCAGCAGACGCCGCTCGGACAGGGGCCTGGATGAGCAGTTCTTC. This gives the protein CATSRRRSDRGLDEQFF. The full variable domain, its missing parts supplied by reference TRBV15 and TRBJ2-1, is DAMVIQNPRYQVTQFGKPVTLSCSQTLNHNVMYWYQQKSSQAPKLLFHYYDKDFNNEADTPDNFQSRRPNTSFCFLDIRSPGLGDTAMYLCATSRRRSDRGLDEQFFGPGTRLTVL.

The chain employs TRBV19 and TRBJ2-3; the D gene could be TRBD1 or TRBD2 (5 bases each). Germline V gene lookup returns CDR1 LNHDA and CDR2 SQIVND (reference sequence). The CDR3 spans 15 residues. Trimming pared 2 bases from V and 6 bases from J, leaving 15 bases between. CDR3 in DNA: TGTGCCAGTAGTATACGGGGCAGTTGGGGGGATACGCAGTATTTT. This codes for CASSIRGSWGDTQYF.

The chain employs TRBV7-9 and TRBJ1-2, with D possibly TRBD1 on 5 matching bases. Germline values: CDR1 SEHNR, CDR2 FQNEAQ (reference sequence). The V end was cut by 0 bases, the J end by 5 bases, with 7 bases between. The CDR3 sequence is 13 residues long. The chain's CDR3 is CASSLADSYGYTF. The DNA of the CDR3 is TGTGCCAGCAGCTTAGCCGACAGTTATGGCTACACCTTC. The whole variable domain, remainder taken from reference TRBV7-9 and TRBJ1-2, is DTGVSQNPRHKITKRGQNVTFRCDPISEHNRLYWYRQTLGQGPEFLTYFQNEAQLEKSRLLSDRFSAERPKGSFSTLEIQRTEQGDSAMYLCASSLADSYGYTFGSGTRLTVV.

This clone was seen many times. V and J are TRBV9 and TRBJ2-7, with D perhaps matching TRBD1 or TRBD2 (5 bases each). Germline-derived CDR1 and CDR2 are SGDLS and YYNGEE. This CDR3 is 14 amino acids long. Trimming took 5 bases from V and 0 from J, leaving 12 bases between them. The CDR3 nucleotides read TGTGCCAGCAGTGGGGACGGATCCTCCTACGAGCAGTACTTC. Amino acid sequence: CASSGDGSSYEQYF.

The V call is TRBV2, the J call TRBJ1-4, with D possibly TRBD1 on 5 matching bases. The length of the CDR3 is 16 residues. Trimming removed 6 bases at V and 1 base at J, with 15 bases between. Per the germline V gene, CDR1 is SNHLY and CDR2 is FYNNEI. The chain's CDR3 is CASRATRGRTNEKLFF. CDR3 nucleotides: TGTGCCAGCAGGGCCACCCGGGGCAGAACTAATGAAAAACTGTTTTTT.

The chain combines TRBV24-1 with TRBJ2-6; D could derive from TRBD1 or TRBD2 (5 bases each). V lost 5 bases, J lost 2 bases, and 12 bases lay in between. Germline CDR1 reads KGHDR; CDR2 reads SFDVKD. CDR3 length: 16 amino acids. The DNA for the CDR3 is TGTGCCACCAGTGCCGGGGCGATCACTGGGGCCAACGTCCTGACTTTC. As protein: CATSAGAITGANVLTF.

The chain is built from TRBV7-9 and TRBJ1-5; 9 bases align to TRBD1. Trimming at V came to 8 bases and at J to 0 bases, leaving 11 bases not matched to a gene. This CDR3 has 17 residues. Germline V lookup: CDR1 SEHNR, CDR2 FQNEAQ (reference sequence). CDR3 nucleotides: TGTGCCAGCCAAAGGGGGACAGGGTTCGATAGCAATCAGCCCCAGCATTTT. Its protein is CASQRGTGFDSNQPQHF.

This clone appeared once. The CDR3 DNA sequence: TGTGCCAGCAGCTTATCTCGGCAGAGTACCGGGGAGCTGTTTTTT. It translates to CASSLSRQSTGELFF. The V call is TRBV7-9, the J call TRBJ2-2; D call uncertain. V lost 2 bases and J lost 5, with 12 bases in between. Per the germline V gene, CDR1 is SEHNR and CDR2 is FQNEAQ (reference sequence). The CDR3 consists of 15 residues.

The V call is TRBV11-3, the J call TRBJ1-1; no reliable D call. V lost 2 bases and J 11 bases, leaving 12 bases between the germline ends. This CDR3 has 12 amino acids. Germline CDR1 and CDR2: SGHNT and YENEEA. CDR3 residues: CASSLSALKAFF. The CDR3 DNA follows: TGTGCCAGCAGCTTATCGGCTCTGAAGGCTTTCTTT.

This sequence joins TRBV19 and TRBJ2-1; no clear D. The CDR3 contains 13 residues. Trimming took off 2 bases at V and 8 bases at J, with 10 bases between the two ends. Germline V gene sequence: CDR1 LNHDA, CDR2 SQIVND (reference sequence). CDR3 coding DNA: TGTGCCAGTAGTATAACCAGTCTTGATGAGCAGTTCTTC. Amino acid sequence: CASSITSLDEQFF.

This chain joins TRBV7-9 and TRBJ1-2; 7 bases are shared with TRBD1. This CDR3 has 15 amino acids. V dropped 7 bases and J dropped 5; count of bases not matched to a gene: 13. CDR1 and CDR2 (germline): SEHNR, FQNEAQ (reference sequence). The CDR3 protein is CASTLSGQQFYGYTF. In DNA form, the CDR3 reads TGTGCCAGCACCCTCTCGGGACAGCAATTTTATGGCTACACCTTC.

The chain joins TRBV11-1 to TRBJ2-7; D is uncertain. V was shortened by 4 bases and J by 0 bases, with 7 bases between the two germline ends. Germline values: CDR1 SGHAT, CDR2 FQDESV (reference sequence). The CDR3 loop spans 13 amino acids. CDR3 coding DNA: TGTGCCAGCAGCTCCCCCCCCTCCTACGAGCAGTACTTC. Translation: CASSSPPSYEQYF.

The chain employs TRBV24-1 and TRBJ2-2, with 7 bases identical to TRBD2. J was trimmed by 6 bases and V by 1 base; bases with no gene match: 7. Germline lookup yields CDR1 KGHDR and CDR2 SFDVKD. The CDR3 extends over 16 amino acids. CDR3 residues: CATSDFPGRGAGELFF. For the CDR3, the DNA is TGTGCCACCAGTGATTTCCCAGGGAGGGGCGCCGGGGAGCTGTTTTTT.

V usage is TRBV6-5 and J usage is TRBJ1-2, with 7 bases that match TRBD1. Trimming at V came to 6 bases and at J to 4 bases, leaving 11 bases not matched to a gene. This CDR3 is 15 amino acids long. Germline CDR1 and CDR2: MNHEY and SVGAGI. The CDR3 DNA sequence: TGTGCCAGCAGCCCCCAGACAGGGACGAGCTATGGCTACACCTTC. Protein: CASSPQTGTSYGYTF.

The chain links TRBV19 to TRBJ2-2; D is perhaps TRBD1 (5 bases). CDR3 size: 15 residues. V shed 3 bases and J shed 7 bases, with 15 bases lying between them. Germline V gene sequence: CDR1 LNHDA, CDR2 SQIVND (reference sequence). DNA of the CDR3: TGTGCCAGTAGTATGACACAGGCGGTGGGCGGGGAGCTGTTTTTT. This gives the protein CASSMTQAVGGELFF.

Many counts were recorded for this clone. Other nucleotide sequences from this sample produce the same CDR3. V usage is TRBV6-2 or TRBV6-3 and J usage is TRBJ2-7, with D maybe TRBD2 (5 bases). V was trimmed by 0 bases and J by 5 bases, leaving 11 bases between them. CDR3 length equals 14 residues. Germline V gene data show CDR1 as MNHEY and CDR2 as SVGEGT. The CDR3 DNA follows: TGTGCCAGCAGTTACTCGCGGGCCGCCGACGAGCAGTACTTC. As protein: CASSYSRAADEQYF.

CDR3 sequence: CASSPALGAWDTQYF. CDR3 sequence (DNA): TGTGCCAGCAGCCCTGCTCTGGGGGCCTGGGATACGCAGTATTTT. The V call is TRBV28, the J call TRBJ2-3; weak D call: TRBD1 (6 bases). CDR3 length: 15 residues. Germline V CDR1 and CDR2: MDHEN, SYDVKM. V lost 6 bases and J lost 6, with 19 bases in between.

This clone came up a few times. The chain's CDR3 is CAWNPPGIYGYTF. The DNA for the CDR3 is TGTGCCTGGAACCCTCCCGGGATCTATGGCTACACCTTC. The chain recombines TRBV30 with TRBJ1-2; no clear D. This CDR3 region has 13 residues. V lost 4 bases to trimming and J lost 4 bases, with 13 bases between them. Germline values: CDR1 GTSNPN, CDR2 SVGIG (reference sequence).